This T cell receptor (beta chain) was captured in a study of cytomegalovirus exposure and HLA in healthy donors. It was with 60 Vbeta and 13 Jbeta primers that the PCR ran. Profiled with immunoSEQ multiplex PCR; TCRdb holds only in-frame clones, not every one. The sample consists of fewer than 120,000 clones, just over 75% of them appearing once. This clone was counted a few times. Its antigen is unidentified. This CDR3 has 14 residues. Germline lookup yields CDR1 MNHEY and CDR2 SVGAGI. Trimming at V came to 5 bases and at J to 2 bases, leaving 5 bases not matched to a gene. Findings of the study overall: Certain sequence variants were highly shared and formed a cluster, and this cluster was likely a sequencing artifact. A later analysis found most CMV-associated TCR beta chains apparently HLA-restricted.

The gene calls are TRBV6-5 and TRBJ2-7; TRBD1 matches 8 bases. The sample taken for sequencing was PBMCs. The clonotype originates from a man aged 25 to 45 in good health and CMV-seropositive. The CDR3 protein is CASSHWDRPYEQYF. The CDR3, as DNA: TGTGCCAGCAGTCACTGGGACAGGCCCTACGAGCAGTACTTC.